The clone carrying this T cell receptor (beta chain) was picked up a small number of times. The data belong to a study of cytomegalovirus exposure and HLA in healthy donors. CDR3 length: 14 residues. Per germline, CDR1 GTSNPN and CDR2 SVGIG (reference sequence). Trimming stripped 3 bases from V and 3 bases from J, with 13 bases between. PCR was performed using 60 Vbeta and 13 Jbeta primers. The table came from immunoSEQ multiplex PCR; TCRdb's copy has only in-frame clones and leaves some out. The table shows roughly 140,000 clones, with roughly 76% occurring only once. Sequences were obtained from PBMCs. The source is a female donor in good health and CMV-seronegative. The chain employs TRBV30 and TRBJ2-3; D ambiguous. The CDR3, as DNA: TGTGCCTGGAGGGGCATTCGGTCGACAGATACGCAGTATTTT. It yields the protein CAWRGIRSTDTQYF.